Listed below are T cell receptor beta chains from one sample, sequenced in a study of neoadjuvant anti-PD-1 for oral cavity cancer. Sequencing was performed with immunoSEQ multiplex PCR; in TCRdb, only in-frame clones are kept and a portion is missing. The table has some 17,000 clones, less than 80% seen once; the top ten hold over 2.5%. Specimen: PBMCs, collected before nivolumab (anti-PD-1) treatment. These receptors came from a person between 40 and 85 years old with oral cavity squamous cell carcinoma. The CDR3 runs from the conserved cysteine through the conserved F or W. D genes are given only for firm matches. Expanded clones are given a class, and other clones once, few, many or no size at all.

clone size,V gene,D gene,J gene,CDR3 protein,CDR3 DNA
few,TRBV14,-,TRBJ2-5,CASSQGARSATQYF,TGTGCCAGCAGCCAAGGGGCGCGGAGCGCGACCCAGTACTTC
-,TRBV30,-,TRBJ2-3,CAWGQRSTDTQYF,TGTGCCTGGGGACAGCGTAGCACAGATACGCAGTATTTT
-,TRBV5-1,TRBD2,TRBJ2-2,CASRRDGGANTGELFF,TGCGCCAGCAGAAGGGACGGGGGGGCGAACACCGGGGAGCTGTTTTTT
-,TRBV7-8,TRBD1,TRBJ1-1,CASSLVGGQARAEAFF,TGTGCCAGCAGCCTTGTCGGGGGACAGGCGAGGGCTGAAGCTTTCTTT
-,TRBV29-1,-,TRBJ1-2,CSVEKAGAGGYTF,TGCAGCGTTGAAAAGGCAGGGGCCGGTGGCTACACCTTC
-,TRBV6-1,TRBD1,TRBJ2-1,CASSGLGQGGSYNEQFF,TGTGCCAGCAGTGGCTTGGGACAGGGGGGTTCCTACAATGAGCAGTTCTTC
-,TRBV11-2,TRBD1,TRBJ1-1,CASSSSRGMNTEAFF,TGTGCCAGCAGCTCTTCCAGGGGGATGAACACTGAAGCTTTCTTT
-,TRBV6-1,-,TRBJ1-1,CASKGDRKANTEAFF,TGTGCCAGCAAGGGGGACCGAAAAGCGAACACTGAAGCTTTCTTT
few,TRBV19,-,TRBJ2-7,CASSPGISEQYF,TGTGCCAGTAGTCCAGGGATAAGCGAGCAGTACTTC
-,TRBV6-1,-,TRBJ1-5,CASVRDPNQPQHF,TGTGCCAGCGTCCGGGACCCGAATCAGCCCCAGCATTTT
-,TRBV20-1,-,TRBJ2-3,CSAQKVDTQYF,TGCAGTGCACAGAAGGTAGATACGCAGTATTTT
-,TRBV2,-,TRBJ1-5,CAVSDPRSNQPQHF,TGTGCCGTATCTGATCCACGTAGCAATCAGCCCCAGCATTTT
-,TRBV7-2,TRBD2,TRBJ2-3,CASSLLAGVADTQYF,TGTGCCAGCAGCTTGCTAGCGGGAGTGGCAGATACGCAGTATTTT
-,TRBV11-2,-,TRBJ2-2,CASSWERAVGELFF,TGTGCCAGCAGCTGGGAACGGGCCGTCGGGGAGCTGTTTTTT
-,TRBV10-1,-,TRBJ1-3,CASSAGSSGNTIYF,TGCGCCAGCAGTGCAGGGAGCTCTGGAAACACCATATATTTT
-,TRBV4-1,-,TRBJ2-3,CASSQDPGSDTQYF,TGCGCCAGCAGCCAAGATCCAGGATCAGATACGCAGTATTTT
few,TRBV2,-,TRBJ2-2,CASRAGTHTGELFF,TGTGCCAGCAGGGCCGGGACGCACACCGGGGAGCTGTTTTTT
-,TRBV2,-,TRBJ1-2,CASSSQISYGYTF,TGTGCCAGTTCTTCACAGATTTCCTATGGCTACACCTTC
-,TRBV9,-,TRBJ1-3,CASSAQGWDTIYF,TGTGCCAGCAGCGCCCAGGGTTGGGACACCATATATTTT
-,TRBV6-1,-,TRBJ2-1,CASRAALYNEQFF,TGTGCCAGCAGAGCAGCCTTATACAATGAGCAGTTCTTC
-,TRBV11-2,TRBD1,TRBJ2-7,CASSLRGGWYEQYF,TGTGCCAGCAGCTTAAGAGGGGGCTGGTACGAGCAGTACTTC
-,TRBV4-1,TRBD1,TRBJ1-5,CASSQDRTGYEQPQHF,TGCGCCAGCAGCCAAGATCGGACAGGGTATGAGCAGCCCCAGCATTTT
few,TRBV7-6,-,TRBJ2-1,CASSTGQINEQFF,TGTGCCAGCAGCACGGGACAAATCAATGAGCAGTTCTTC
few,TRBV5-1,-,TRBJ2-7,CASSWTEKDEQYF,TGCGCCAGCAGTTGGACAGAAAAGGACGAGCAGTACTTC
-,TRBV2,TRBD2,TRBJ2-1,CASSERGTSGSYNEQFF,TGTGCCAGCAGTGAAAGAGGGACTAGCGGGAGTTACAATGAGCAGTTCTTC
-,TRBV2,TRBD2,TRBJ2-7,CASSSRLAGGTPNEQYF,TGTGCCAGCAGTTCGCGTCTAGCGGGAGGGACCCCCAACGAGCAGTACTTC
-,TRBV6-4,TRBD1,TRBJ1-2,CASSALPGQVSGYTF,TGTGCCAGCAGTGCTCTACCGGGACAGGTTTCTGGCTACACCTTC
-,TRBV20-1,-,TRBJ1-2,CSAFRPNGYTF,TGCAGTGCTTTCAGACCCAATGGCTACACCTTC
-,TRBV6-4,-,TRBJ1-2,CASSLPNYGYTF,TGTGCCAGCAGTCTCCCCAACTATGGCTACACCTTC
-,TRBV5-1,TRBD2,TRBJ2-7,CASSRGGQAPGEQYF,TGCGCCAGCAGCCGGGGGGGTCAGGCCCCCGGCGAGCAGTACTTC
-,TRBV6-5,TRBD1,TRBJ2-7,CASSRQGYSYEQYF,TGTGCCAGCAGTCGACAGGGATACTCCTACGAGCAGTACTTC
-,TRBV5-1,-,TRBJ2-3,CASSLLRADTQYF,TGCGCCAGCAGCTTGCTCAGGGCAGATACGCAGTATTTT
-,TRBV5-6,-,TRBJ1-2,CASSLPGNYGYTF,TGTGCCAGCAGCTTGCCGGGGAACTATGGCTACACCTTC
-,TRBV29-1,TRBD1,TRBJ2-3,CSVEADLDRESTDTQYF,TGCAGCGTTGAAGCCGACCTGGACAGGGAAAGCACAGATACGCAGTATTTT
once,TRBV27,TRBD1,TRBJ1-2,CASGGTGARGYTF,TGTGCCAGCGGGGGGACAGGGGCGCGAGGCTACACCTTC
once,TRBV30,-,TRBJ2-7,CAAGAFPFYEQYF,TGTGCCGCCGGGGCCTTCCCCTTCTACGAGCAGTACTTC
-,TRBV25-1,-,TRBJ2-7,CASSECGDSLMGEQYF,TGTGCCAGCAGTGAATGCGGCGACAGCCTCATGGGCGAGCAGTACTTC
-,TRBV6-5,TRBD2,TRBJ2-1,CASSLAGAGSNEQFF,TGTGCCAGCAGTCTAGCGGGAGCAGGGAGCAATGAGCAGTTCTTC
-,TRBV10-1,TRBD2,TRBJ2-5,CASSEGGSGRETQYF,TGCGCCAGCAGTGAGGGTGGGAGCGGGAGAGAGACCCAGTACTTC
few,TRBV10-1,TRBD1,TRBJ1-1,CASSEGTGGTEAFF,TGCGCCAGCAGTGAGGGGACAGGGGGGACTGAAGCTTTCTTT
once,TRBV5-1,TRBD1,TRBJ2-1,CASSYRTGYANEQFF,TGCGCCAGCAGCTACAGGACAGGGTATGCTAATGAGCAGTTCTTC
-,TRBV6-4,-,TRBJ2-2,CASSAGEGYPGELFF,TGTGCCAGCAGTGCAGGAGAAGGGTACCCCGGGGAGCTGTTTTTT
-,TRBV6-5,-,TRBJ1-2,CASSYEGAGYGYTF,TGTGCCAGCAGTTACGAGGGTGCTGGCTATGGCTACACCTTC
-,TRBV27,-,TRBJ2-7,CASSPSYSSGAYEQYF,TGTGCCAGCAGTCCCTCCTATAGTAGCGGCGCCTACGAGCAGTACTTC
few,TRBV10-3,-,TRBJ1-1,CAISGGARTEAFF,TGTGCCATCAGTGGGGGGGCGCGGACTGAAGCTTTCTTT
-,TRBV10-3,-,TRBJ2-2,CAISQGETGELFF,TGTGCCATCAGCCAGGGAGAAACCGGGGAGCTGTTTTTT
-,TRBV4-1,TRBD1,TRBJ2-7,CASSQGQGSYEQYF,TGCGCCAGCAGCCAAGGACAGGGCTCCTACGAGCAGTACTTC
few,TRBV28,-,TRBJ2-1,CASSSPGDNTRGQFF,TGTGCCAGCAGTTCCCCGGGGGACAATACAAGGGGGCAGTTCTTC
-,TRBV11-3,-,TRBJ1-1,CASSLGGGEMNTEAFF,TGTGCCAGCAGCTTAGGCGGAGGGGAGATGAACACTGAAGCTTTCTTT
few,TRBV19,TRBD2,TRBJ2-1,CASSMAGTSVHEQFF,TGTGCCAGTAGTATGGCCGGGACTAGCGTCCATGAGCAGTTCTTC
-,TRBV6-1,-,TRBJ2-2,CASSANPLGVVGELFF,TGTGCCAGCAGTGCAAATCCTTTGGGGGTAGTCGGGGAGCTGTTTTTT
-,TRBV5-1,TRBD1,TRBJ2-3,CASSRDRDTDTQYF,TGCGCCAGCAGCCGGGACAGGGACACAGATACGCAGTATTTT
-,TRBV5-1,-,TRBJ2-7,CASSPGDLTIYEQYF,TGCGCCAGCAGCCCCGGGGACCTTACCATCTACGAGCAGTACTTC
few,TRBV7-9,TRBD2,TRBJ2-7,CASSLRLAGGYEQYF,TGTGCCAGCAGCTTACGCTTAGCGGGAGGCTACGAGCAGTACTTC